Following are 17 T cell receptor beta chains from one sample sequenced in a study of shared clonotypes between healthy human individuals. This table comes from immunoSEQ multiplex PCR, and its TCRdb copy is limited to in-frame clones, with some not included. The sample holds about 1 million clones; roughly 80% are singletons and the top ten take 1.4%. Sample: memory CD4+ T cells sorted from blood. Documented subset: CD45RA-negative fraction. The receptors come from a man aged 18 to 29 in good health.

The chain is built from TRBV4-1 and TRBJ2-7; D possibly corresponds to TRBD2 (7 bases). Germline V gene lookup returns CDR1 MGHRA and CDR2 YSYEKL. The CDR3 length is 16 residues. V dropped 1 base and J dropped 2 bases, with 15 bases sitting between them. CDR3 DNA sequence: TGCGCCAGCAGCCAAGTGGCCGGGGGGCTAACCTACGAGCAGTACTTC. Its translation is CASSQVAGGLTYEQYF.

With respect to this clone: Other DNA sequences in the sample encode the same CDR3. The chain joins TRBV10-3 to TRBJ2-5; 7 nucleotides line up with TRBD2. This CDR3 is built from 12 residues. Looked up from germline, CDR1 is ENHRY and CDR2 is SYGVKD. With V trimmed by 4 bases and J by 5 bases, 1 base remained unmatched. Here the CDR3 reads CAISGGGETQYF. CDR3 nucleotides: TGTGCCATCAGTGGCGGGGGTGAGACCCAGTACTTC.

The chain links TRBV6-1 to TRBJ1-4; perhaps TRBD1 as D (5 bases). CDR3 length: 16 residues. V was clipped by 3 bases and J by 3 bases, with 14 bases between them. CDR1 is MNHNS, CDR2 SASEGT, per germline. The chain's CDR3 is CASSDGGAVANEKLFF. Written as DNA, the CDR3 is TGTGCCAGCAGTGACGGAGGGGCGGTGGCTAATGAAAAACTGTTTTTT.

This chain connects TRBV11-3 to TRBJ1-1; D gene ambiguous. CDR1 is SGHNT and CDR2 is YENEEA in the germline V gene. This CDR3 contains 13 residues. V lost 2 bases, J lost 3 bases, and 7 bases lay in between. CDR3 region: CASSLLPDTEAFF. Written as DNA, the CDR3 is TGTGCCAGCAGCTTATTGCCGGACACTGAAGCTTTCTTT.

The chain joins TRBV7-9 to TRBJ1-1; weak D call: TRBD1 (5 bases). Germline lookup yields CDR1 SEHNR and CDR2 FQNEAQ (reference sequence). V was pared by 5 bases and J by 5 bases, with 18 bases between. CDR3 length equals 15 residues. CDR3 DNA sequence: TGTGCCAGCAGCAAAGCCCAGGGATCTTGGACTGAAGCTTTCTTT. Protein sequence: CASSKAQGSWTEAFF.

The sample holds a few counts of this clone. Other DNA sequences in the same sample also yield this CDR3. The chain has TRBV6-6 and TRBJ2-2; the D is unclear. CDR1 and CDR2 (germline): MNHNY, SVGAGI (reference sequence). This CDR3 contains 12 residues. V lost 6 bases to trimming and J lost 7 bases, with 9 bases between them. For the CDR3, the DNA is TGTGCCAGCAGCTACAGTGGCGGGGAGCTGTTTTTT. This codes for CASSYSGGELFF.

The chain links TRBV18 to TRBJ1-1; 7 bases line up with TRBD1. Per germline, CDR1 KGHSH and CDR2 LQKENI. CDR3 size: 14 residues. After removal of 5 bases from V and 11 bases from J, the junction contained 14 bases not matched to a gene. The CDR3 DNA sequence: TGTGCCAGCTCAGTCGGGACAGCCCCCTCCCTGGCTTTCTTT. Protein sequence: CASSVGTAPSLAFF.

V usage is TRBV7-2 and J usage is TRBJ1-5; D uncertain. The V end was cut by 1 base, the J end by 3 bases, with 10 bases between. The CDR3 extends over 15 amino acids. The V gene's germline CDR1 is SGHTA and CDR2 FQGNSA. The CDR3 bases are TGTGCCAGCAGCTTAGGCCCGGACTTCAATCAGCCCCAGCATTTT. Amino acids: CASSLGPDFNQPQHF.

V gene TRBV12-5 combines with J gene TRBJ2-3; possible D gene TRBD2, 6 bases. From germline, CDR1 is LGHNT and CDR2 FRNRAP. Trimming removed 1 base at V and 2 bases at J, with 10 bases between. CDR3 length equals 15 residues. The CDR3 DNA follows: TGTGCTAGTGGTTTGGGGACTACCGACACAGATACGCAGTATTTT. Protein sequence: CASGLGTTDTDTQYF.

The chain employs TRBV5-1 and TRBJ2-7, with 11 nucleotides matching TRBD2. The CDR3 loop spans 15 amino acids. V lost 7 bases, J lost 4 bases, and 10 bases stayed unmatched. The germline V gene encodes CDR1 SGHRS and CDR2 YFSETQ. The CDR3 bases are TGCGCCAGCGCTGACCTAGCGGGGGGCGGTTACGAGCAGTACTTC. Its translation is CASADLAGGGYEQYF.

Note on this clone: In the same sample, other DNA sequences code for this CDR3. V is TRBV11-2 and J is TRBJ1-6; perhaps TRBD1 as D (5 bases). Looked up from germline, CDR1 is SGHAT and CDR2 is FQNNGV. V lost 5 bases and J 10 bases, leaving 12 bases between the germline ends. This CDR3 contains 13 residues. The CDR3, as DNA: TGTGCCAGCAGCCCCCGGGGGGGGTCACCCCTCCACTTT. Translation: CASSPRGGSPLHF.

The genes are TRBV4-3 and TRBJ2-1, with D unresolved. This CDR3 has 16 amino acids. The V end was cut by 0 bases, the J end by 6 bases, with 15 bases between. Germline CDR1 LGHNA, CDR2 YSLEER. The CDR3 DNA follows: TGCGCCAGCAGCCAAGATGAAAATTGGCTATCCAATGAGCAGTTCTTC. This translates into CASSQDENWLSNEQFF.

This clone was found a few times. The V call is TRBV5-4, the J call TRBJ2-2; D not certain. Germline CDR1 reads SGHNT; CDR2 reads YYREEE (reference sequence). The CDR3 runs to 13 residues. Between the trimmed V and J ends, which lost 2 bases and 3 bases, there was a span of 5 bases. This chain's CDR3 is CASSFGYTGELFF. The CDR3 DNA is TGTGCCAGCAGCTTTGGCTACACCGGGGAGCTGTTTTTT.

This sequence joins TRBV4-1 and TRBJ2-5; 10 bases agree with TRBD2. Germline lookup yields CDR1 MGHRA and CDR2 YSYEKL. This CDR3 has 17 residues. The J segment lost 6 bases and the V segment lost 0 bases, leaving 10 bases of the junction unmatched. Here the CDR3 reads CASSQEGSGGAMQTQYF. CDR3 bases: TGCGCCAGCAGCCAAGAGGGCAGCGGGGGGGCCATGCAGACCCAGTACTTC.

This clone was observed a handful of times. The chain combines TRBV4-1 with TRBJ1-2; D remains unclear. The CDR3 spans 13 residues. Trimming removed 2 bases at V and 4 bases at J, with 8 bases between. Germline loops: CDR1 MGHRA, CDR2 YSYEKL. In DNA, the CDR3 is TGCGCCAGCAGCCAACTAAGAGGCTATGGCTACACCTTC. It is translated as CASSQLRGYGYTF.

This clone has ten or more counts. The V call is TRBV7-9, the J call TRBJ2-7, with D perhaps TRBD1 or TRBD2 (5 bases each). Germline V lookup: CDR1 SEHNR, CDR2 FQNEAQ (reference sequence). This CDR3 spans 14 amino acids. Trimming left V 4 bases short and J 3 bases short, with 13 bases between. Here the CDR3 reads CASSYPGTVYEQYF. In nucleotides, the CDR3 is TGTGCCAGCAGCTACCCCGGGACGGTCTACGAGCAGTACTTC. The variable domain in full, with the rest retrieved from reference TRBV7-9 and TRBJ2-7, is DTGVSQNPRHKITKRGQNVTFRCDPISEHNRLYWYRQTLGQGPEFLTYFQNEAQLEKSRLLSDRFSAERPKGSFSTLEIQRTEQGDSAMYLCASSYPGTVYEQYFGPGTRLTVT.

This chain connects TRBV18 to TRBJ1-2; the match to TRBD1 covers 7 bases. Germline CDR1 is KGHSH and CDR2 is LQKENI. J was trimmed by 1 base and V by 6 bases; bases with no gene match: 2. There are 13 residues in the CDR3. In nucleotides, the CDR3 is TGTGCCAGCTCCGACAGGGATAACTATGGCTACACCTTC. Translated, it gives CASSDRDNYGYTF.